The T cell receptor beta chain under discussion was sequenced for a study of radiotherapy plus CTLA-4 blockade in lung cancer (dated by TCRdb to between 2017 and 2018). A note on the overall study: Objective responses were observed in more than 15% of enrolled patients, and disease control was achieved in 31%.

Library creation used the immunoSEQ multiplex PCR assay. Held by TCRdb, this immuneACCESS table contains in-frame sequences only and omits some clones. Under half of the omission traces to an unresolved V gene where checked; the cause of the rest is unknown. Here the sample has tens of thousands of clones; approximately 79% occur a single time. More than 15% of the sample is taken by the ten largest. Counted from cysteine to phenylalanine, this CDR3 has 15 amino acids. Kept here is only the CDR3 DNA, which spans 45 bases and is read in frame from base 1. The germline V gene (reference sequence) gives CDR1 as LNHDA and CDR2 as SQIVND. The junction shows trimming of 3 bases on V and 4 bases on J, plus 13 bases between the germline ends. Results and caveats for the whole study, not just this receptor: The strongest predictors of response were reported to be early dynamic shifts in blood T cell clones along with a rise in serum interferon-beta following radiation. After treatment with radiotherapy and ipilimumab, TCR clones that originated in tumors expanded in peripheral blood.

In this study, focal radiation therapy paired with CTLA-4 blockade (ipilimumab) was tested in patients who had chemo-refractory metastatic non-small-cell lung cancer. Note on this clone: This clone's antigen is unknown. Base quality data are lacking; no much larger clone is found one base away.

This receptor chain uses TRBV19 and TRBJ1-3, with the D gene not confidently named. The TCR was taken from a human donor with non-small cell lung cancer whose response to radiotherapy plus ipilimumab could not be evaluated. Some clones in this sample may be carry-over from other donors' samples. Sequencing was performed on peripheral blood, taken from a patient treated with radiotherapy plus ipilimumab. The DNA sequence is as follows: TGTGCCAGTAGTATTGCGGGGAATGCGGGAAACACCATATATTTT. Translated, it reads CASSIAGNAGNTIYF.